The 28 T cell receptor beta chains below were found in one sample sequenced in a study of blood T cell repertoires in COVID-19. Assay: immunoSEQ multiplex PCR; the TCRdb copy retains only in-frame clones and omits some. This repertoire shows 200,000 to 250,000 clones, roughly 76% found once; its top ten account for roughly 8%. Sample: peripheral blood. The receptor set was obtained from a woman older than 75 with COVID-19, enrolled during active disease.

V usage is TRBV29-1 and J usage is TRBJ2-3; tentative D call: TRBD2 (5 bases). V was clipped by 4 bases and J by 4 bases, with 15 bases between them. CDR1 SQVTM and CDR2 ANQGSEA come from the germline V gene. This CDR3 region has 14 residues. CDR3 sequence (DNA): TGCAGCGTTGCTTCGCTACCCGGGGCAGATACGCAGTATTTT. Its translation: CSVASLPGADTQYF.

This chain uses TRBV5-1 with TRBJ2-2; 7 bases line up with TRBD1. This CDR3 region has 15 residues. The V gene's germline CDR1 is SGHRS and CDR2 YFSETQ. V lost 1 base and J lost 6; bases outside the gene matches: 6. CDR3 region: CASSLTTGSPGELFF. The CDR3 coding sequence is TGCGCCAGCAGCTTGACGACAGGGTCCCCCGGGGAGCTGTTTTTT.

The J gene is TRBJ1-5, the V gene TRBV4-1; D perhaps matches TRBD1 (5 bases). Trimming removed 0 bases at V and 7 bases at J, with 7 bases between. Germline CDR1 and CDR2: MGHRA and YSYEKL. This CDR3 is built from 13 residues. Here the CDR3 reads CASSQDAGQPQHF. CDR3 DNA sequence: TGCGCCAGCAGCCAAGACGCAGGGCAGCCCCAGCATTTT.

The genes are TRBV6-6 and TRBJ1-2; 9 nucleotides line up with TRBD1. CDR3 length: 13 amino acids. Trimming cost V 6 bases and J 8 bases; bases outside gene matches: 7. Germline-derived CDR1 and CDR2 are MNHNY and SVGAGI (reference sequence). The CDR3 loop reads CASSQQGARGYTF. The DNA of the CDR3 is TGTGCCAGCAGCCAACAGGGGGCGCGGGGCTACACCTTC.

The chain uses TRBV19 and TRBJ2-3; 10 bases match TRBD2. CDR1 and CDR2 from the germline V gene are LNHDA and SQIVND (reference sequence). The CDR3 covers 13 residues. The V and J ends lost 4 bases and 6 bases, in that order; junction bases with no gene match: 1. In DNA, the CDR3 is TGTGCCAGTAGTAGTAGCGGGAGGGATACGCAGTATTTT. Protein: CASSSSGRDTQYF.

This chain uses TRBV19 with TRBJ2-1; D is possibly TRBD1 (6 bases). The CDR3 loop spans 16 amino acids. V was cut by 6 bases and J by 5 bases, with 20 bases left in between. From germline, CDR1 is LNHDA and CDR2 SQIVND (reference sequence). CDR3 amino acids: CASSHAGTTFDNEQFF. The CDR3, as DNA: TGTGCCAGTAGCCACGCCGGGACAACCTTCGACAATGAGCAGTTCTTC.

This clone was seen a single time. J is TRBJ1-2 and V is TRBV10-1; no clear D gene. This CDR3 has 17 residues. The germline CDR1 and CDR2 sequences are WNHNN and SYGVQD (reference sequence). V was clipped by 8 bases and J by 8 bases, with 30 bases between them. For the CDR3, the DNA is TGCGCCAGCCCACCAGAGACTTCTAGGGCCCCGGCGGGAGGCTACACCTTC. Its translation is CASPPETSRAPAGGYTF.

The chain joins TRBV6-2 or TRBV6-3 to TRBJ2-1, with D tentatively TRBD1 (5 bases). Deletions cut 2 bases from V and 0 bases from J, with 8 bases between. This CDR3 has 15 residues. The germline V gene has CDR1 MNHEY and CDR2 SVGEGT. CDR3 sequence reads: CASSYGASSYNEQFF. The CDR3 DNA reads TGTGCCAGCAGTTACGGGGCGAGCTCCTACAATGAGCAGTTCTTC.

The gene calls are TRBV6-6 and TRBJ2-7; D may be TRBD1 (5 bases). The V gene lost 6 bases and the J gene lost 1 base, with 13 bases spanning the gap. Per the germline V gene, CDR1 is MNHNY and CDR2 is SVGAGI (reference sequence). The CDR3 covers 14 residues. The CDR3: CASRKTANSYEQYF. The DNA of the CDR3 is TGTGCCAGCAGAAAGACAGCTAATTCCTACGAGCAGTACTTC.

In its sample, this clone was seen once. The chain is built from TRBV2 and TRBJ1-2, with D hard to call. V was pared by 8 bases and J by 6 bases, with 10 bases between. Per the germline V gene, CDR1 is SNHLY and CDR2 is FYNNEI. CDR3 length: 11 residues. The CDR3 here is CASETKDGYTF. The DNA of the CDR3 is TGTGCCAGCGAGACAAAGGATGGCTACACCTTC.

The chain recombines TRBV15 with TRBJ1-5, with 8 bases lining up with TRBD1. The CDR3 is 20 amino acids. J was trimmed by 0 bases and V by 0 bases; bases with no gene match: 13. Germline V gene sequence: CDR1 LNHNV, CDR2 YYDKDF (reference sequence). This CDR3 reads CATSRDSADREGYSNQPQHF. The CDR3 DNA reads TGTGCCACCAGCAGAGATTCGGCGGACAGGGAGGGGTATAGCAATCAGCCCCAGCATTTT.

The gene calls are TRBV6-5 and TRBJ1-5, with D possibly being TRBD1 (6 bases). The ends were cut back, 4 bases at V and 10 bases at J, with 14 bases in the middle. Germline CDR1 MNHEY, CDR2 SVGAGI. The CDR3 loop spans 13 amino acids. In DNA, the CDR3 is TGTGCCAGCAGTTTAGACAGGTTCTCTCCCCAGCATTTT. This encodes CASSLDRFSPQHF.

On this clone: This specimen includes other DNA sequences encoding the same CDR3. The chain carries TRBV5-1 and TRBJ2-7; TRBD1 matches 11 bases. Germline-derived CDR1 and CDR2 are SGHRS and YFSETQ. The trim removed 4 bases at V and 3 bases at J, leaving 3 bases unmatched. The CDR3 covers 14 residues. CDR3 in amino acids: CASSGTGGSYEQYF. In nucleotides, the CDR3 is TGCGCCAGCAGCGGGACAGGGGGAAGCTACGAGCAGTACTTC.

The J gene is TRBJ2-1, the V gene TRBV9; D is perhaps TRBD2 (6 bases). Germline-derived CDR1 and CDR2 are SGDLS and YYNGEE. The CDR3 is made up of 15 amino acids. Trimming removed 0 bases at V and 5 bases at J, with 12 bases between. The CDR3 protein is CASSVGGTPNNEQFF. CDR3 DNA sequence: TGTGCCAGCAGCGTAGGCGGGACTCCTAACAATGAGCAGTTCTTC.

The CDR3 DNA follows: TGTGCCAGCTCACCACGGGCAGGGGGCGACACTGAAGCTTTCTTT. It translates to CASSPRAGGDTEAFF. This rearrangement joins TRBV18 to TRBJ1-1; 8 bases agree with TRBD1. There are 15 residues in the CDR3. Trimming removed 1 base from V and 3 bases from J; junction bases left unmatched: 4. In germline, CDR1 is KGHSH, CDR2 LQKENI.

This chain connects TRBV30 to TRBJ1-2, with D tentatively TRBD1 (6 bases). The CDR3 totals 14 residues. The germline V gene has CDR1 GTSNPN and CDR2 SVGIG (reference sequence). V lost 0 bases and J 6 bases, leaving 14 bases between the germline ends. The CDR3 DNA reads as TGTGCCTGGAGTGTACAGGGCGGGGGAAATGGCTACACCTTC. Its protein is CAWSVQGGGNGYTF.

The chain links TRBV23-1 to TRBJ2-2; 10 nucleotides agree with TRBD1. TRBV23-1 is an open reading frame whose function is uncertain. The CDR3 runs to 19 residues. Unmatched junction bases numbered 14, after V lost 0 bases and J lost 7 bases. This chain's CDR3 is CASSQSMFRTGGAIGELFF. Here the CDR3 DNA reads TGCGCCAGCAGTCAATCGATGTTTCGGACAGGGGGTGCCATCGGGGAGCTGTTTTTT.

This chain uses TRBV7-2 with TRBJ2-2; possible D gene TRBD2, 6 bases. The CDR3 consists of 13 residues. Germline loops: CDR1 SGHTA, CDR2 FQGNSA. Trimming pared 5 bases from V and 8 bases from J, leaving 12 bases between. Here the CDR3 DNA reads TGTGCCAGCAGCCCCCGGAGGGCTGGGGAGCTGTTTTTT. Translating gives CASSPRRAGELFF.

This chain's CDR3 is CASRGLSGANVLTF. In DNA, the CDR3 is TGTGCCAGTCGCGGCTTGTCTGGGGCCAACGTCCTGACTTTC. This chain connects TRBV19 to TRBJ2-6; D is undetermined. The CDR3 extends over 14 amino acids. The V gene's germline CDR1 is LNHDA and CDR2 SQIVND (reference sequence). Trimming pared 8 bases from V and 1 base from J, leaving 9 bases between.

This chain joins TRBV27 and TRBJ1-6, with TRBD1 identical over 7 bases. Germline V gene lookup returns CDR1 MNHEY and CDR2 SMNVEV (reference sequence). CDR3 length: 15 amino acids. Germline trimming cut 6 bases from V and 7 bases from J; bases unmatched to any gene: 9. CDR3 nucleotide sequence: TGTGCCAGCAGACTCTCGACAGGGACAAATTCACCCCTCCACTTT. It specifies CASRLSTGTNSPLHF.

The CDR3 region is CASSPRGVGAYEQYF. The CDR3 DNA is TGTGCCAGCAGCCCTCGCGGGGTTGGGGCCTACGAGCAGTACTTC. V usage is TRBV3-1 (or the pseudogene TRBV3-2) and J usage is TRBJ2-7; maybe TRBD2 (6 bases). Germline-derived CDR1 and CDR2 are LGHDT and YNNKEL (reference sequence). V lost 4 bases, J lost 2 bases, and 15 bases lay in between. The CDR3 totals 15 residues.

The genes are TRBV24-1 and TRBJ1-2, with TRBD1 matching over 10 bases. CDR3 length equals 14 residues. CDR1 KGHDR and CDR2 SFDVKD come from the germline V gene. With 3 bases clipped from V and 5 bases from J, the junction kept 2 bases outside the gene matches. The CDR3 nucleotides read TGTGCCACCAGTGATCCGGGACAGGGGTATGGCTACACCTTC. Its translation is CATSDPGQGYGYTF.

The chain employs TRBV7-9 and TRBJ2-7, with a weak D call TRBD2 (6 bases). This CDR3 has 14 amino acids. V lost 1 base and J 2 bases, leaving 9 bases between the germline ends. Germline CDR1 is SEHNR and CDR2 is FQNEAQ (reference sequence). CDR3 nucleotide sequence: TGTGCCAGCAGCTTAGTCGGAGGGGCCTACGAGCAGTACTTC. This encodes CASSLVGGAYEQYF.

The gene calls are TRBV5-6 and TRBJ2-1; the D gene is possibly TRBD1 (7 bases). Trimming stripped 4 bases from V and 4 bases from J, with 24 bases between. The germline CDR1 and CDR2 sequences are SGHDT and YYEEEE. This CDR3 region has 18 residues. The CDR3 bases are TGTGCCAGCAGCCCCCTAGGGGGGACCCCCAGGGGGTACAATGAGCAGTTCTTC. It translates to CASSPLGGTPRGYNEQFF.

This clone occurred a few times. The chain employs TRBV30 and TRBJ2-7; TRBD2 matches at 7 bases. The CDR3 has 17 amino acids. Unmatched junction bases numbered 19, after V lost 1 base and J lost 7 bases. Germline values: CDR1 GTSNPN, CDR2 SVGIG (reference sequence). The CDR3 region is CAWSDPSRTTGTMEQYF. The DNA of the CDR3 is TGTGCCTGGAGTGACCCCTCCAGGACAACCGGGACTATGGAGCAGTACTTC.

The chain carries TRBV6-5 and TRBJ1-4; D unresolved. Per germline, CDR1 MNHEY and CDR2 SVGAGI. The CDR3 runs 11 residues. Trimming took off 6 bases at V and 12 bases at J, with 11 bases between the two ends. The CDR3 nucleotides are TGTGCCAGCAGCCACGACGGGGAACTGTTTTTT. It is translated as CASSHDGELFF.

The rearrangement links TRBV7-3 to TRBJ2-3; 9 bases line up with TRBD1. The V gene end was trimmed by 5 bases and the J gene end by 0 bases; junction bases not matched to a gene: 3. The germline V gene has CDR1 SGHTA and CDR2 FQGTGA. This CDR3 is 15 amino acids long. Written as DNA, the CDR3 is TGTGCCAGCAGCGCACAGGGGGCTAGCACAGATACGCAGTATTTT. Encoded protein: CASSAQGASTDTQYF.

V usage is TRBV28 and J usage is TRBJ2-7, with D tentatively TRBD1 (6 bases). V lost 6 bases to trimming and J lost 4 bases, with 28 bases between them. The CDR3 length is 18 residues. The germline V gene encodes CDR1 MDHEN and CDR2 SYDVKM. The CDR3 spells CASSPQVRGPATLYEQYF. For the CDR3, the DNA is TGTGCCAGCAGCCCCCAAGTCAGGGGCCCAGCGACCCTTTACGAGCAGTACTTC.